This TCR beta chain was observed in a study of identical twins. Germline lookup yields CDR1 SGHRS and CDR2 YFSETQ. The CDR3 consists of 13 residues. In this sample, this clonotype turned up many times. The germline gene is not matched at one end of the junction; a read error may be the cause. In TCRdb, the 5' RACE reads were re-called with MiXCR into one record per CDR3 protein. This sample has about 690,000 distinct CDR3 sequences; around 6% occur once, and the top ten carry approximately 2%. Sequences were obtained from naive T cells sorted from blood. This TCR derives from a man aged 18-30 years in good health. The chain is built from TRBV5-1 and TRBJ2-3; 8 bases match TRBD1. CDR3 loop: CASSLDRADTQYF. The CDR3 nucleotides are TGTGCCAGCAGCTTGGACAGGGCAGATACGCAGTATTTT.